This is a list of T cell receptor beta chains from one sample in a study of T cell repertoires in cytomegalovirus infection. TCRdb independently ran MiXCR on the reads; one entry per CDR3 protein. Among some 180,000 distinct CDR3 sequences listed, 8.5% to 10% were seen once. Sequencing was done on a sample of PBMCs. These receptor sequences come from a human donor in good health (CMV status not recorded). Some clones in this sample may be carry-over from other donors' samples. Both conserved end residues are part of each CDR3. Fields, in order: J gene, V gene, clone size, D gene, CDR3 protein, CDR3 DNA. A D gene is named only where the DNA matches it firmly. Some rows mark clone size as missing; the rest say once, few, many or name a class of expanded clone.

>TRBJ2-5|TRBV7-2|many|TRBD1
CASSSTGGTETQYF
TGTGCCAGCAGCTCTACAGGGGGCACAGAGACCCAGTACTTC
>TRBJ2-7|TRBV7-2|many|TRBD2
CASSPSGTDSYEQYF
TGTGCCAGCAGCCCCAGCGGGACCGACTCCTACGAGCAGTACTTC
>TRBJ2-1|TRBV5-1|few|TRBD2
CASSLGGTSGSAEQFF
TGCGCCAGCAGCTTGGGAGGGACTAGCGGGAGTGCTGAGCAGTTCTTC
>TRBJ2-1|TRBV7-2|many|TRBD1
CASSLRLVGQGYNEQFF
TGTGCCAGCAGCCTTAGACTAGTGGGACAGGGCTACAATGAGCAGTTCTTC
>TRBJ2-5|TRBV7-6|many|TRBD1
CASSVSGTGRQETQYF
TGTGCCAGCAGCGTCTCCGGGACAGGGCGTCAAGAGACCCAGTACTTC
>TRBJ1-6|TRBV12-3/TRBV12-4|many|NA
CASSLRQLNSPLHF
TGTGCCAGCAGTTTGCGTCAGCTGAATTCACCCCTCCACTTT
>TRBJ2-4|TRBV9|NA|TRBD2
CASSVAAGSGSSGNIQYF
TGTGCCAGCAGCGTAGCAGCGGGTAGCGGGAGTAGTGGAAACATTCAGTACTTC
>TRBJ1-2|TRBV7-2|many|NA
CASSLEPTRGGGYTF
TGTGCCAGCAGCTTAGAACCCACCCGAGGAGGGGGCTACACCTTC
>TRBJ1-1|TRBV5-5|few|NA
CASSWVNTEAFF
TGTGCCAGCAGCTGGGTTAACACTGAAGCTTTCTTT
>TRBJ1-6|TRBV25-1|NA|NA
CASTQPGDSPLHF
TGTGCCAGCACCCAGCCGGGGGACTCACCCCTCCACTTT
>TRBJ2-3|TRBV7-2|many|TRBD2
CASSSGTSGRADTQYF
TGTGCCAGCAGCTCCGGGACTAGCGGGAGAGCAGATACGCAGTATTTT
>TRBJ2-7|TRBV7-9|many|TRBD1
CASSPTTWDSREQYF
TGTGCCAGCAGTCCCACGACCTGGGACAGTCGGGAGCAGTACTTC
>TRBJ1-2|TRBV7-9|medium-sized|NA
CASSETRYGYTF
TGTGCCAGCAGCGAGACTCGGTATGGCTACACCTTC
>TRBJ1-1|TRBV6-1|many|NA
CAWAPSLNTEAFF
TGTGCTTGGGCCCCCTCCCTGAACACTGAAGCTTTCTTT
>TRBJ2-2|TRBV7-3|NA|NA
CASSNRVNGELFF
TGTGCCAGCAGTAATCGCGTCAACGGGGAGCTGTTTTTT
>TRBJ2-1|TRBV28|few|TRBD2
CASSLIAGGLNEQFF
TGTGCCAGCAGTTTAATAGCGGGAGGATTAAATGAGCAGTTCTTC
>TRBJ2-5|TRBV7-3|many|NA
CASSLGRMRGRETQYF
TGTGCCAGCAGCTTAGGGAGGATGAGGGGTCGAGAGACCCAGTACTTC
>TRBJ2-3|TRBV20-1|few|NA
CSASPPKSIATDTQYF
TGCAGTGCTAGTCCCCCGAAAAGCATAGCCACAGATACGCAGTATTTT
>TRBJ1-6|TRBV5-1|NA|TRBD1
CASTRTGDRYNSPLHF
TGCGCCAGCACTCGGACAGGCGATCGGTATAATTCACCCCTCCACTTT
>TRBJ1-5|TRBV7-2|many|NA
CASSFSGQPQHF
TGTGCCAGCAGCTTTTCGGGTCAGCCCCAGCATTTT
>TRBJ1-3|TRBV7-8|many|NA
CASSWDSHSGNTIYF
TGTGCCAGCAGCTGGGACTCTCACTCTGGAAACACCATATATTTT
>TRBJ1-2|TRBV28|few|NA
CASSTAGGAGFGYTF
TGTGCCAGCAGTACCGCTGGAGGTGCGGGATTCGGCTACACCTTC
>TRBJ2-1|TRBV6-2/TRBV6-3|once|NA
CASRTSIARSSYNEQFF
TGTGCCAGCAGGACTAGTATCGCCCGTAGCTCCTACAATGAGCAGTTCTTC
>TRBJ2-1|TRBV6-2/TRBV6-3|many|TRBD2
CASSRTSENGEQFF
TGTGCCAGCAGTAGGACTAGCGAGAACGGTGAGCAGTTCTTC
>TRBJ1-2|TRBV19|NA|NA
CASAVGLQLGYTF
TGTGCCAGTGCTGTCGGGTTACAACTTGGCTACACCTTC
>TRBJ2-3|TRBV27|many|TRBD1
CASSLIRLQGANSDTQYF
TGTGCCAGCAGTTTAATCCGGTTACAGGGGGCGAACTCAGATACGCAGTATTTT
>TRBJ1-1|TRBV28|NA|NA
CASCTGWGAFF
TGTGCCAGCTGCACCGGATGGGGGGCTTTCTTT
>TRBJ2-7|TRBV5-5|few|NA
CASSLNVGTGEKQYF
TGTGCCAGCAGCTTGAACGTGGGGACGGGAGAGAAGCAGTACTTC
>TRBJ1-3|TRBV18|NA|NA
CASSPPAGAGNTIYF
TGTGCCAGCTCACCACCGGCAGGGGCTGGAAACACCATATATTTT